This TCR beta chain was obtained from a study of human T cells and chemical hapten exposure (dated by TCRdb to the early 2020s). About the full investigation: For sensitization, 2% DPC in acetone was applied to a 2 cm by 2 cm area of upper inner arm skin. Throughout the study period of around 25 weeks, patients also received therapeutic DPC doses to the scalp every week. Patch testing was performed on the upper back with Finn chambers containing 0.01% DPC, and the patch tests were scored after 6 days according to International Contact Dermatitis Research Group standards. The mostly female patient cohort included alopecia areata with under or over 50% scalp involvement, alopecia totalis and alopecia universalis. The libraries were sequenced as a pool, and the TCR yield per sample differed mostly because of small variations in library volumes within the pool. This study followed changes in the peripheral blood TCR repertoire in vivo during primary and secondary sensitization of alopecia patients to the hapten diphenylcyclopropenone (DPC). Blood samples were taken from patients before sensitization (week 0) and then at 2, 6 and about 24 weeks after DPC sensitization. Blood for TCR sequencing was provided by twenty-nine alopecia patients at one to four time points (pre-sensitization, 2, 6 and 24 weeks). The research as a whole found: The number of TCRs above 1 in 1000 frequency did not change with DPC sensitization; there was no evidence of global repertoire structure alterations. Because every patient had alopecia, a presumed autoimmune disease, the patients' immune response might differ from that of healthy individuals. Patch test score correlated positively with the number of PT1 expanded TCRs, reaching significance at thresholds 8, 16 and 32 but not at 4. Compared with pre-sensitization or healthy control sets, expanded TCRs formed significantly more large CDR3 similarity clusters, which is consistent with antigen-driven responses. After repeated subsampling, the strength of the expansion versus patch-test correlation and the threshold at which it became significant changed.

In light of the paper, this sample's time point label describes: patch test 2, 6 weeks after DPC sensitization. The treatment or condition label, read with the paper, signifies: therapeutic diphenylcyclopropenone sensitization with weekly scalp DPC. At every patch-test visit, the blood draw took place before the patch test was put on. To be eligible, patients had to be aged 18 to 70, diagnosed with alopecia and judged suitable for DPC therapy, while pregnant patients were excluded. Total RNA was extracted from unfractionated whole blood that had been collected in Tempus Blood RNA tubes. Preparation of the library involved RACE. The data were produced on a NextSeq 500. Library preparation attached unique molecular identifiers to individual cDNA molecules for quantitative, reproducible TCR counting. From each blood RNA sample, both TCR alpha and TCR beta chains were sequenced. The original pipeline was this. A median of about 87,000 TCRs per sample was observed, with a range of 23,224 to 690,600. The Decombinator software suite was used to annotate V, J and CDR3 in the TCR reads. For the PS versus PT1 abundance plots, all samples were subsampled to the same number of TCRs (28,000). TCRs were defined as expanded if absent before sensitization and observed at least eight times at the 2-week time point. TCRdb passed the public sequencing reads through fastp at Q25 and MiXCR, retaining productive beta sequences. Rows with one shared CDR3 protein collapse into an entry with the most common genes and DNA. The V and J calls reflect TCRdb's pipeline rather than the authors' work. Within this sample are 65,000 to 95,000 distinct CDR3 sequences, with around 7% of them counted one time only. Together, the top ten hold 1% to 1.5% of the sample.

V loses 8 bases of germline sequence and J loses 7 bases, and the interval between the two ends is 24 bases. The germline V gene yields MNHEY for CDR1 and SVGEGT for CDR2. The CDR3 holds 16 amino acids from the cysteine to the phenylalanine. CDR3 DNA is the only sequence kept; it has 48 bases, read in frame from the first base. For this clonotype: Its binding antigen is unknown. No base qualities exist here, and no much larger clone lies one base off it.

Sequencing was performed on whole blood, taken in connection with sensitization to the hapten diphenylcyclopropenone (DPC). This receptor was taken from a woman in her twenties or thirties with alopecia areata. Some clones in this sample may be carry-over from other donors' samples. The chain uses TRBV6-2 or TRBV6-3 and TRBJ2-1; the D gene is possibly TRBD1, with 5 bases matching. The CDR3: CASGARLGHRQNEQFF. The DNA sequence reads TGTGCCAGCGGGGCAAGGTTGGGCCATAGACAGAATGAGCAGTTCTTC.